Presented here are 29 T cell receptor beta chains from one specimen sequenced in a study of T cell repertoires in cytomegalovirus infection. TCRdb called the reads again in MiXCR, with one record for every CDR3 protein. The table records about 130,000 distinct CDR3 sequences, about 24% of them present only once. What these receptors recognize is not known. Source material: PBMCs, sequenced either directly or after in vitro stimulation (not recorded which). These receptors were collected from a human donor in good health (CMV status not recorded). Some clones in this sample may be carry-over from other donors' samples.

The chain links TRBV5-6 to TRBJ2-6; D is unresolved. The V and J ends lost 3 bases and 2 bases respectively, with 9 bases between them. This CDR3 has 15 residues. Germline V lookup: CDR1 SGHDT, CDR2 YYEEEE. CDR3 nucleotides: TGTGCCAGCAGCTCTACAAAAACTGGGGCCAACGTCCTGACTTTC. Amino acids: CASSSTKTGANVLTF.

This clonotype was detected a few times. The CDR3 DNA is TGTGCCAGCAGTTTACGGCCTAGGGGGGGAGAGACCCAGTACTTC. Protein sequence: CASSLRPRGGETQYF. This chain uses TRBV12-3 or TRBV12-4 with TRBJ2-5, with a possible D match to TRBD2 (7 bases). The length of the CDR3 is 15 residues. The germline V and J ends were trimmed by 2 bases and 4 bases, with 14 bases remaining between them.

The gene calls are TRBV20-1 and TRBJ2-5, with a tentative D call TRBD1 (6 bases). Germline CDR1 DFQATT, CDR2 SNEGSKA (reference sequence). Deletions cut 1 base from V and 3 bases from J, with 12 bases between. The CDR3 is 14 residues long. The CDR3 DNA reads TGCAGTGCTAGAGGGGGAGCAGGGGAAGAGACCCAGTACTTC. Amino acid sequence: CSARGGAGEETQYF.

V gene TRBV6-2 or TRBV6-3 combines with J gene TRBJ1-5; D may be TRBD1 (5 bases). The CDR3 extends over 14 amino acids. Per the germline V gene, CDR1 is MNHEY and CDR2 is SVGEGT. Trimming took 2 bases from V and 4 from J, leaving 9 bases between them. The CDR3 spells CASSYGGGNQPQHF. The CDR3 DNA reads TGTGCCAGCAGTTACGGGGGAGGTAATCAGCCCCAGCATTTT.

This clonotype was counted at least ten times. The rearrangement joins TRBV7-2 to TRBJ2-1, with D possibly matching TRBD2 (6 bases). CDR1 is SGHTA, CDR2 FQGNSA, per germline. The CDR3 loop spans 19 amino acids. Trimming shortened V by 5 bases and J by 3 bases, and 26 bases separated the two germline ends. CDR3 protein: CASSLSGVGRSKVYNEQFF. The CDR3 DNA follows: TGTGCCAGCAGCCTATCGGGGGTAGGGCGAAGTAAGGTCTACAATGAGCAGTTCTTC.

In its sample, this clonotype was seen a few times. J is TRBJ2-3 and V is TRBV7-9, with 8 bases that match TRBD2. CDR1 is SEHNR, CDR2 FQNEAQ, per germline (reference sequence). CDR3 length: 14 residues. Trimming removed 2 bases from V and 5 bases from J; junction bases left unmatched: 3. The CDR3 here is CASSLPAGGDTQYF. CDR3 nucleotide sequence: TGTGCCAGCAGCTTACCGGCGGGAGGAGATACGCAGTATTTT.

This clonotype turned up a few times. The CDR3 DNA reads TGTGCCAGCAGTTACTCCCGGGACGCCTACACCGGGGAGCTGTTTTTT. The encoded protein is CASSYSRDAYTGELFF. V is TRBV6-5 and J is TRBJ2-2, with D perhaps being TRBD1 or TRBD2 (5 bases each). CDR3 length: 16 amino acids. Germline values: CDR1 MNHEY, CDR2 SVGAGI. V was shortened by 0 bases and J by 3 bases, with 11 bases between the two germline ends.

This sequence joins TRBV11-3 and TRBJ2-7; 11 positions match TRBD2. Trimming removed 6 bases from V and 1 base from J; junction bases left unmatched: 11. The CDR3 loop spans 17 amino acids. Germline values: CDR1 SGHNT, CDR2 YENEEA. CDR3 amino acids: CASRGKGTSGDSYEQYV. The CDR3 DNA is TGTGCCAGCAGGGGAAAGGGGACTAGCGGAGATTCCTACGAGCAGTACGTC.

The chain has TRBV30 and TRBJ1-2; the D is unclear. Germline CDR1 and CDR2: GTSNPN and SVGIG (reference sequence). V lost 1 base to trimming and J lost 5 bases, with 8 bases between them. CDR3 length: 12 amino acids. The CDR3 region is CAWSGTSYGYTF. The CDR3 DNA reads as TGTGCCTGGAGTGGGACTTCGTATGGCTACACCTTC. The complete variable domain, with remaining parts taken from reference TRBV30 and TRBJ1-2, reads SQTIHQWPATLVQPVGSPLSLECTVEGTSNPNLYWYRQAAGRGLQLLFYSVGIGQISSEVPQNLSASRPQDRQFILSSKKLLLSDSGFYLCAWSGTSYGYTFGSGTRLTVV.

This clonotype was detected only a few times. The gene calls are TRBV6-2 or TRBV6-3 and TRBJ2-6; the D is unclear. CDR1 is MNHEY, CDR2 SVGEGT, per germline. CDR3 length equals 13 residues. V lost 4 bases to trimming and J lost 4 bases, with 5 bases between them. The CDR3 DNA reads as TGTGCCAGCAGTTGGTCGGGGGCCAACGTCCTGACTTTC. Amino acid sequence: CASSWSGANVLTF.

This clonotype was recorded many times. V usage is TRBV7-8 and J usage is TRBJ2-7; D is undetermined. Trimming removed 5 bases from V and 2 bases from J, with 28 bases in between. The CDR3 has 19 amino acids. CDR1 and CDR2 (germline): SGHVS, FQNEAQ. The CDR3 spells CASSHGRLLTVNRPYEQYF. CDR3 DNA: TGTGCCAGCAGCCACGGCCGACTTCTCACAGTCAACCGCCCCTACGAGCAGTACTTC.

This clonotype was recorded at least ten times. V usage is TRBV7-2 and J usage is TRBJ2-7; 7 bases match TRBD2. The germline V gene encodes CDR1 SGHTA and CDR2 FQGNSA. The CDR3 length is 14 residues. The V segment lost 1 base and the J segment 3 bases; nucleotides outside the gene matches: 3. The CDR3 DNA sequence: TGTGCCAGCAGCTTAGGCGGCGGGGGCTACGAGCAGTACGTC. This translates into CASSLGGGGYEQYV.

The J gene is TRBJ2-5, the V gene TRBV20-1, with 10 bases aligning to TRBD2. Germline V gives CDR1 DFQATT, CDR2 SNEGSKA (reference sequence). CDR3 length: 15 residues. J lost 1 base, V lost 3 bases, and 5 bases had no gene match. CDR3 in DNA: TGCAGTGCTAGGATGTCTAGCGGGAGCCAAGAGACCCAGTACTTC. Translating gives CSARMSSGSQETQYF.

Many counts were recorded for this clonotype. The chain joins TRBV6-2 or TRBV6-3 to TRBJ2-7; 7 bases map to TRBD2. V lost 3 bases and J lost 5; bases outside the gene matches: 13. This CDR3 has 16 amino acids. Germline values: CDR1 MNHEY, CDR2 SVGEGT. CDR3 region: CASSYRLGSGTHEQYF. DNA for the CDR3: TGTGCCAGCAGTTATAGACTAGGAAGCGGGACCCACGAGCAGTACTTC.

This clonotype was found many times. The CDR3 coding sequence is TGCGCCAGCAGCCAAGATGGGACAGGGACGGCGATTAATTCACCCCTCCACTTT. Protein product: CASSQDGTGTAINSPLHF. The chain employs TRBV4-1 and TRBJ1-6; 9 bases agree with TRBD1. The CDR3 consists of 18 residues. The V gene end was trimmed by 0 bases and the J gene end by 6 bases; junction bases not matched to a gene: 9. Germline CDR1 and CDR2: MGHRA and YSYEKL.

The chain uses TRBV6-2 or TRBV6-3 and TRBJ2-5, with D uncertain. Trimming took 7 bases from V and 1 from J, leaving 10 bases between them. CDR1 is MNHEY and CDR2 is SVGEGT in the germline V gene. This CDR3 is built from 13 residues. DNA of the CDR3: TGTGCCAGCACTCCGGTCCTCCAAGAGACCCAGTACTTC. Its protein product is CASTPVLQETQYF.

Within the sample, this clonotype is medium-sized. This sequence joins TRBV27 and TRBJ2-1, with D unclear. The CDR3 covers 15 residues. V lost 4 bases to trimming and J lost 5 bases, with 15 bases between them. Germline lookup yields CDR1 MNHEY and CDR2 SMNVEV (reference sequence). The CDR3 loop reads CASSSPAWYNNEQFF. CDR3 bases: TGTGCCAGCAGTTCGCCGGCTTGGTATAACAATGAGCAGTTCTTC.

This clonotype occurred a few times. This chain connects TRBV28 to TRBJ2-3; tentatively, D is TRBD2 (7 bases). Germline values: CDR1 MDHEN, CDR2 SYDVKM. This CDR3 is built from 15 residues. V was clipped by 5 bases and J by 8 bases, with 20 bases between them. In DNA, the CDR3 is TGTGCCAGCAGTCTTAGGGGGAGGGCCGGTGGTACGCAGTATTTT. Residues: CASSLRGRAGGTQYF. The variable domain in full, with the rest retrieved from reference TRBV28 and TRBJ2-3, is DVKVTQSSRYLVKRTGEKVFLECVQDMDHENMFWYRQDPGLGLRLIYFSYDVKMKEKGDIPEGYSVSREKKERFSLILESASTNQTSMYLCASSLRGRAGGTQYFGPGTRLTVL.

This clonotype was seen more than once but under ten times. This chain connects TRBV7-9 to TRBJ2-5; 7 bases are a match to TRBD2. V lost 1 base and J lost 5; bases outside the gene matches: 7. Per the germline V gene, CDR1 is SEHNR and CDR2 is FQNEAQ (reference sequence). The CDR3 spans 15 residues. The CDR3 loop is CASSLEAGRAETQYF. In DNA, the CDR3 is TGTGCCAGCAGCTTAGAAGCGGGGCGAGCGGAGACCCAGTACTTC.

The rearrangement links TRBV5-1 to TRBJ1-6; D gene ambiguous. V was shortened by 0 bases and J by 7 bases, with 8 bases between the two germline ends. CDR1 and CDR2 from the germline V gene are SGHRS and YFSETQ. This CDR3 is built from 14 residues. DNA of the CDR3: TGCGCCAGCAGCTTGGTCCAGAGGAATTCACCCCTCCACTTT. It encodes CASSLVQRNSPLHF.

This clonotype was recorded a few times. The V gene is TRBV29-1, the J gene TRBJ2-3; TRBD2 agrees at 8 bases. The length of the CDR3 is 13 residues. Germline trimming cut 4 bases from V and 6 bases from J; bases unmatched to any gene: 6. From germline, CDR1 is SQVTM and CDR2 ANQGSEA. CDR3 loop: CSVAGGVSDTQYF. The CDR3 nucleotides read TGCAGCGTTGCGGGGGGGGTTAGCGATACGCAGTATTTT.

The gene calls are TRBV7-9 and TRBJ2-1; 8 bases are a match to TRBD2. Germline V gene lookup returns CDR1 SEHNR and CDR2 FQNEAQ (reference sequence). After removal of 0 bases from V and 7 bases from J, the junction contained 8 bases not matched to a gene. The CDR3 runs 16 residues. The DNA of the CDR3 is TGTGCCAGCAGCTTAGCGGTGGGACTAGTCGGTAATGAGCAGTTCTTC. This gives the protein CASSLAVGLVGNEQFF.

The chain links TRBV28 to TRBJ2-5; 7 bases are shared with TRBD1. J was trimmed by 3 bases and V by 6 bases; bases with no gene match: 10. Germline assignment: CDR1 MDHEN and CDR2 SYDVKM. The CDR3 length is 15 residues. CDR3: CASSPVGDRKETQYF. The CDR3 nucleotides read TGTGCCAGCAGCCCGGTTGGGGACAGAAAAGAGACCCAGTACTTC. Using reference TRBV28 and TRBJ2-5 for the parts outside the CDR3, the full variable domain is DVKVTQSSRYLVKRTGEKVFLECVQDMDHENMFWYRQDPGLGLRLIYFSYDVKMKEKGDIPEGYSVSREKKERFSLILESASTNQTSMYLCASSPVGDRKETQYFGPGTRLLVL.

The chain employs TRBV5-4 and TRBJ2-7, with a possible D match to TRBD2 (6 bases). The CDR3 has 13 amino acids. The V and J ends lost 2 bases and 7 bases respectively, with 13 bases between them. Germline CDR1 is SGHNT and CDR2 is YYREEE (reference sequence). The CDR3 spells CASSLPGVEEQYF. CDR3 nucleotides: TGTGCCAGCAGCTTACCGGGAGTCGAAGAGCAGTACTTC.

This clonotype was picked up a small number of times. The rearrangement links TRBV5-4 to TRBJ2-4; tentative D call: TRBD1 (5 bases). The CDR3 length is 14 residues. Trimming took off 2 bases at V and 1 base at J, with 7 bases between the two ends. Germline lookup yields CDR1 SGHNT and CDR2 YYREEE (reference sequence). The CDR3 is CASSFWGAKNIQYF. For the CDR3, the DNA is TGTGCCAGCAGCTTCTGGGGCGCCAAAAACATTCAGTACTTC.

This clonotype has more than one count but fewer than ten. The chain employs TRBV28 and TRBJ2-5, with D perhaps matching TRBD2 (5 bases). Germline assignment: CDR1 MDHEN and CDR2 SYDVKM. Deletions cut 4 bases from V and 5 bases from J, with 8 bases between. The length of the CDR3 is 12 residues. This CDR3 reads CASSSRVETQYF. DNA for the CDR3: TGTGCCAGCAGTTCGAGGGTGGAGACCCAGTACTTC.

This clonotype was seen a few times. The V call is TRBV10-3, the J call TRBJ1-1; 9 nucleotides match TRBD1. Germline V gene lookup returns CDR1 ENHRY and CDR2 SYGVKD. Trimming at V came to 2 bases and at J to 4 bases, leaving 14 bases not matched to a gene. This CDR3 region has 18 residues. This CDR3 is CAISEGVGQGFTGTEAFF. The CDR3 coding sequence is TGTGCCATCAGTGAGGGGGTCGGACAGGGGTTTACCGGCACTGAAGCTTTCTTT.

This clonotype has a handful of counts. V usage is TRBV20-1 and J usage is TRBJ1-3, with D unclear. The CDR3 consists of 14 residues. V lost 6 bases, J lost 8 bases, and 20 bases lay in between. The V gene's germline CDR1 is DFQATT and CDR2 SNEGSKA (reference sequence). CDR3 amino acids: CSAKGLSGVDTIYF. The CDR3 DNA sequence: TGCAGTGCAAAGGGATTGTCTGGGGTGGACACCATATATTTT.

This chain links TRBV12-3 or TRBV12-4 with TRBJ1-3, with D maybe TRBD1 (6 bases). The CDR3 totals 16 residues. V gave up 5 bases and J gave up 3 bases, with 17 bases separating them. The CDR3 reads CASSETGFSNGNTIYF. In DNA, the CDR3 is TGTGCCAGCAGTGAAACAGGGTTCAGCAATGGAAACACCATATATTTT.